This TCR beta chain was obtained from a study of blood T cell repertoires in COVID-19. Study information: The United States, Italy and Spain supplied acute and convalescent COVID-19 samples. PBMCs, B-cell-depleted T cells, or T cells were the source of the cDNA or gDNA that made up the material.

Under the authors' procedure: Scientists estimated how many nucleated cells there were by amplifying reference gene primers. Assay used: immunoSEQ multiplex PCR; TCRdb lists only in-frame clones, some missing. Clonal size and the V and J genes are those of that table, whereas D and trimming came from the DNA. The data contain 75,000 to 95,000 clones, approximately 74% of them singletons. One Seattle source followed patients from active infection through their disease course. The CDR3 is made up of 12 amino acids. Deletions cut 5 bases from V and 6 bases from J, with 11 bases between. The germline V gene encodes CDR1 MNHEY and CDR2 SVGAGI.

This chain links TRBV6-5 with TRBJ2-7; perhaps TRBD2 as D (5 bases). Sequenced input: peripheral blood. The receptor was isolated from a man aged 65 to 85 with COVID-19, enrolled during active disease. CDR3 amino acids: CASSHFEGEQYF. The CDR3, as DNA: TGTGCCAGCAGTCATTTCGAGGGCGAGCAGTACTTC.